Below, one T cell receptor (beta chain) is given with its context. The data belong to a study of cytomegalovirus exposure and HLA in healthy donors. Use of 60 Vbeta and 13 Jbeta primers characterized the PCR. Sequenced by immunoSEQ multiplex PCR; TCRdb stores in-frame clones only, minus some. The sample lists roughly 180,000 clones, roughly 84% occurring once. The TCR originated in a male donor in good health and CMV-seronegative. Input material: PBMCs.

The CDR3 DNA is TGTGCCACTCAGGCAGGACAGGCTCTCCTCTTAGGCTACACCTTC. This gives the protein CATQAGQALLLGYTF. The chain combines TRBV10-3 with TRBJ1-2, with TRBD1 matching over 7 bases. Germline CDR1 ENHRY, CDR2 SYGVKD. This CDR3 region has 15 residues. The trim removed 10 bases at V and 8 bases at J, leaving 19 bases unmatched.